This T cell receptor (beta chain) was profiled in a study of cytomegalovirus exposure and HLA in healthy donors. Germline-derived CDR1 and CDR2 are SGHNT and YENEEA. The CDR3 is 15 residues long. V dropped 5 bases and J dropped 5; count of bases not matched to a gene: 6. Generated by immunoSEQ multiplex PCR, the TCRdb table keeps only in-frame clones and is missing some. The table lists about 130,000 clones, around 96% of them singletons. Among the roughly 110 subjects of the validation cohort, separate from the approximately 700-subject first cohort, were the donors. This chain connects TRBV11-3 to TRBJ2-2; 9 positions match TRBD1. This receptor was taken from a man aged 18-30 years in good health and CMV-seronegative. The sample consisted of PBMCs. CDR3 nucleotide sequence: TGTGCCAGCAGCCATACAGGGGGCGCGACCGGGGAGCTGTTTTTT. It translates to CASSHTGGATGELFF. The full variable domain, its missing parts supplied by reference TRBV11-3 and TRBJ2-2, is EAGVVQSPRYKIIEKKQPVAFWCNPISGHNTLYWYLQNLGQGPELLIRYENEEAVDDSQLPKDRFSAERLKGVDSTLKIQPAELGDSAVYLCASSHTGGATGELFFGEGSRLTVL.